The present entry profiles one TCR beta chain with its context. TCRdb's copy holds only in-frame clones and misses some; the assay was immunoSEQ multiplex PCR. Among 150,000 to 200,000 clones listed, 90% were seen once. The junction had 6 bases not matched to a gene; V was cut back by 6 bases and J by 1 base. Germline V gene data show CDR1 as SNHLY and CDR2 as FYNNEI. This CDR3 contains 14 residues. The sample comes from a study of T cell responses to AZD1222 COVID-19 vaccine. The J gene is TRBJ2-7, the V gene TRBV2; 7 bases match TRBD1. Here the sequenced sample was peripheral blood, taken on day 0 of AZD1222 vaccination. The sequence was collected from an adult in good health. CDR3 amino acids: CASRERQGSYEQYF. The DNA for the CDR3 is TGTGCCAGCAGGGAGAGACAGGGATCCTACGAGCAGTACTTC.